One and the same sample provided the 10 T cell receptor beta chains below, sequenced in a study of blood T cell repertoires in COVID-19. Assay used: immunoSEQ multiplex PCR; TCRdb lists only in-frame clones, some missing. This table has approximately 140,000 clones, around four fifths appearing once. The material sequenced was PBMCs or T cells enriched from blood (not recorded which). The receptor source for this set is a man between 40 and 49 years old with acute COVID-19.

The chain is built from TRBV28 and TRBJ2-5, with D perhaps matching TRBD1 (5 bases). The germline gives CDR1 MDHEN, CDR2 SYDVKM. Between the trimmed V and J ends, which lost 7 bases and 5 bases, there was a span of 17 bases. The CDR3 loop spans 14 amino acids. CDR3 coding DNA: TGTGCCAGCACCCTAGGGCAGGGAACGGAGACCCAGTACTTC. It translates to CASTLGQGTETQYF.

The V call is TRBV3-1 (or the pseudogene TRBV3-2), the J call TRBJ2-7, with D possibly TRBD1 on 6 matching bases. Germline CDR1 and CDR2: LGHDT and YNNKEL (reference sequence). The CDR3 loop spans 12 amino acids. V was cut by 5 bases and J by 6 bases, with 11 bases left in between. The CDR3 region is CASSLQGSEQYF. As DNA, the CDR3 is TGTGCCAGCAGCTTACAGGGCTCCGAGCAGTACTTC.

The chain joins TRBV28 to TRBJ1-1, with a tentative D call TRBD1 (5 bases). V dropped 6 bases and J dropped 8 bases, with 16 bases sitting between them. The germline V gene has CDR1 MDHEN and CDR2 SYDVKM. CDR3 length: 13 residues. The DNA for the CDR3 is TGTGCCAGCAGCTTACAAAAGACAGCGGAAGCTTTCTTT. Its translation is CASSLQKTAEAFF.

The rearrangement joins TRBV5-4 to TRBJ2-3; 12 nucleotides agree with TRBD1. CDR3 length equals 14 residues. CDR1 SGHNT and CDR2 YYREEE come from the germline V gene (reference sequence). V lost 2 bases and J lost 6; bases outside the gene matches: 1. The DNA for the CDR3 is TGTGCCAGCAGCTTAGGGACAGGGGGCGATACGCAGTATTTT. This encodes CASSLGTGGDTQYF.

V gene TRBV10-3 combines with J gene TRBJ1-5; D not resolved. V was pared by 6 bases and J by 0 bases, with 9 bases between. The germline gives CDR1 ENHRY, CDR2 SYGVKD. The CDR3 is 14 residues long. CDR3 nucleotide sequence: TGTGCCATCAGCACCCCAGGTAGCAATCAGCCCCAGCATTTT. Amino acids: CAISTPGSNQPQHF.

J is TRBJ2-1 and V is TRBV6-5; 7 bases agree with TRBD2. Germline V gene lookup returns CDR1 MNHEY and CDR2 SVGAGI. This CDR3 spans 14 amino acids. After removal of 4 bases from V and 10 bases from J, the junction contained 10 bases not matched to a gene. For the CDR3, the DNA is TGTGCCAGCAGTTTGACTCTCCGGGACTACGAGCAGTTCTTC. It codes for CASSLTLRDYEQFF.

This clone was recorded only once. J is TRBJ2-2 and V is TRBV2, with D possibly matching TRBD1 (5 bases). Germline CDR1 SNHLY, CDR2 FYNNEI. Trimming took 3 bases from V and 7 from J, leaving 15 bases between them. The CDR3 contains 15 residues. In DNA form, the CDR3 reads TGTGCCAGCAGTGAGGGCACAGGACAACGCGGGGAGCTGTTTTTT. Amino acids: CASSEGTGQRGELFF. The full variable domain, with the rest looked up from reference TRBV2 and TRBJ2-2, is EPEVTQTPSHQVTQMGQEVILRCVPISNHLYFYWYRQILGQKVEFLVSFYNNEISEKSEIFDDQFSVERPDGSNFTLKIRSTKLEDSAMYFCASSEGTGQRGELFFGEGSRLTVL.

The rearrangement uses TRBV6-5 and TRBJ1-1; no reliable D call. Germline V CDR1 and CDR2: MNHEY, SVGAGI. There are 13 residues in the CDR3. Trimming shortened V by 3 bases and J by 1 base, and 6 bases separated the two germline ends. The CDR3 loop reads CASSYQQNTEAFF. The CDR3 nucleotides are TGTGCCAGCAGTTATCAACAGAACACTGAAGCTTTCTTT.

V is TRBV6-5 and J is TRBJ2-3, with D possibly being TRBD2 (6 bases). CDR1 MNHEY and CDR2 SVGAGI come from the germline V gene. CDR3 length equals 15 residues. The V end lost 6 bases, the J end lost 0 bases, and 13 bases lay between the germline ends. The CDR3 spells CASSLGLYSTDTQYF. CDR3 nucleotides: TGTGCCAGCAGCCTGGGACTCTATAGCACAGATACGCAGTATTTT.

The chain links TRBV4-1 to TRBJ1-5; no definite D call. Germline CDR1 and CDR2: MGHRA and YSYEKL. The CDR3 is made up of 12 amino acids. The germline V and J ends were trimmed by 7 bases and 1 base, with 5 bases remaining between them. CDR3 loop: CASTGSNQPQHF. The CDR3 nucleotides are TGCGCCAGCACCGGGAGCAATCAGCCCCAGCATTTT.